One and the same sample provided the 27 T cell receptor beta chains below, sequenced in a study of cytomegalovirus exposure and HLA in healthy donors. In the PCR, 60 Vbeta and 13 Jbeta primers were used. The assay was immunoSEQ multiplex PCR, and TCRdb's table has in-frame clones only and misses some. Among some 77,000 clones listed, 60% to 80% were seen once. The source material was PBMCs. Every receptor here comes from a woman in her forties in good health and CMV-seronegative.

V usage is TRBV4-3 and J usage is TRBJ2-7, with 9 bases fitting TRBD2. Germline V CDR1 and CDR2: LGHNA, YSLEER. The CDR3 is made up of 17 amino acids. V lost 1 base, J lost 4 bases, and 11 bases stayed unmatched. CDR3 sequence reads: CASSQGFSLAGGYEQYF. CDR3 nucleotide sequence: TGCGCCAGCAGCCAAGGCTTTTCCCTTGCGGGAGGGTACGAGCAGTACTTC.

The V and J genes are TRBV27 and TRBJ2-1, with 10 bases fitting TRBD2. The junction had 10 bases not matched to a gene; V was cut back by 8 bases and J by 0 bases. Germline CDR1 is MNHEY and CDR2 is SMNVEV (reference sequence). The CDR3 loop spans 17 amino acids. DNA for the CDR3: TGTGCCAGCCGGCCTAGCGGGAGAGTTAGCTCCTACAATGAGCAGTTCTTC. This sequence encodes CASRPSGRVSSYNEQFF.

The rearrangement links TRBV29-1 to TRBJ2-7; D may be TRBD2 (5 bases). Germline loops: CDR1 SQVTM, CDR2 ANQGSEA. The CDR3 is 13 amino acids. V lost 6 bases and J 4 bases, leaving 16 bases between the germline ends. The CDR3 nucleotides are TGCAGCGTCGGGGAACCTCACGCTTACGAGCAGTACTTC. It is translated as CSVGEPHAYEQYF.

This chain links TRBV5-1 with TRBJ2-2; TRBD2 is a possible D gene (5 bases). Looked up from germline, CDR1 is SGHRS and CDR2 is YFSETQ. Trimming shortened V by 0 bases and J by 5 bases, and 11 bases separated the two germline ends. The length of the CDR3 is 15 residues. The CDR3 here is CASSLDYPGTGELFF. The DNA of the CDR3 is TGCGCCAGCAGCTTGGACTACCCGGGGACCGGGGAGCTGTTTTTT.

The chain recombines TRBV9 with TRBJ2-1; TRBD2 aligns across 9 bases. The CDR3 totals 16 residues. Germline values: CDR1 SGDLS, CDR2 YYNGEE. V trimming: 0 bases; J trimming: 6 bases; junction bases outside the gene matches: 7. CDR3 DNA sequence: TGTGCCAGCAGCGTAGCAATAGCGGGGGCCCTCAATGAGCAGTTCTTC. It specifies CASSVAIAGALNEQFF.

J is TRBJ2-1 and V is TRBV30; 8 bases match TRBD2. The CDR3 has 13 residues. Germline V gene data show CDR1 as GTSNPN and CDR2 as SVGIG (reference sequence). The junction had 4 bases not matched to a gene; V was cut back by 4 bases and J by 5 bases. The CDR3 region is CAWNSGTDNEQFF. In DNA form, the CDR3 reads TGTGCCTGGAATAGCGGGACTGACAATGAGCAGTTCTTC. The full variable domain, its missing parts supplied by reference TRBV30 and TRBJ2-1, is SQTIHQWPATLVQPVGSPLSLECTVEGTSNPNLYWYRQAAGRGLQLLFYSVGIGQISSEVPQNLSASRPQDRQFILSSKKLLLSDSGFYLCAWNSGTDNEQFFGPGTRLTVL.

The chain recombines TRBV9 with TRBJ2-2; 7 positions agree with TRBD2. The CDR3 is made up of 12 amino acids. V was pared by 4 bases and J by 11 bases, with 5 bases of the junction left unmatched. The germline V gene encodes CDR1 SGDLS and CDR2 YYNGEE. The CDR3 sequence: CASSLGGEELFF. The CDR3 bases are TGTGCCAGCAGCCTGGGGGGGGAAGAGCTGTTTTTT.

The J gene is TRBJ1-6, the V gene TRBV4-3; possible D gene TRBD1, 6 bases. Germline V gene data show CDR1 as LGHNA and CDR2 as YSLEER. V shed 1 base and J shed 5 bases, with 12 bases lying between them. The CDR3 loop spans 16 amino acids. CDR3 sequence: CASSQARTGNNSPLHF. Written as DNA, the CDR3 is TGCGCCAGCAGCCAAGCAAGAACAGGGAATAATTCACCCCTCCACTTT.

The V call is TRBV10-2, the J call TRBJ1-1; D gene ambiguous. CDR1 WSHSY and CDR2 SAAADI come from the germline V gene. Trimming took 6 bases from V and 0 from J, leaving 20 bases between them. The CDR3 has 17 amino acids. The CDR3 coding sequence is TGCGCCAGCAGCGGGATACATAATATCCTTATGAACACTGAAGCTTTCTTT. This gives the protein CASSGIHNILMNTEAFF.

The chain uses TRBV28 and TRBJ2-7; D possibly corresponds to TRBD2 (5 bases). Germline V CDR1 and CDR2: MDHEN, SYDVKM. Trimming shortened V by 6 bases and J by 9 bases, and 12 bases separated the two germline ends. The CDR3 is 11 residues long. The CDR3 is CASSYSGLQYF. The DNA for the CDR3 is TGTGCCAGCAGCTACTCGGGGTTGCAGTACTTC.

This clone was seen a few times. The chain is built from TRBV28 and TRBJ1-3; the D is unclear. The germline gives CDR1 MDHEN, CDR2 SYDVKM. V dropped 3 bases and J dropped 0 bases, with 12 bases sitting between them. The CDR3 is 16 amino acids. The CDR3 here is CASSFIGLSSGNTIYF. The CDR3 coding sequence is TGTGCCAGCAGTTTCATCGGACTGAGCTCTGGAAACACCATATATTTT.

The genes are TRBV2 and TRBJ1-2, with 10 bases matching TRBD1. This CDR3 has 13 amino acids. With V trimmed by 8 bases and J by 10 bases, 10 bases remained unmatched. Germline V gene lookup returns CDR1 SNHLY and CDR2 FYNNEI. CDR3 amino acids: CASSYTGTGDYTF. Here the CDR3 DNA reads TGTGCCAGCTCTTATACCGGGACAGGGGACTACACCTTC.

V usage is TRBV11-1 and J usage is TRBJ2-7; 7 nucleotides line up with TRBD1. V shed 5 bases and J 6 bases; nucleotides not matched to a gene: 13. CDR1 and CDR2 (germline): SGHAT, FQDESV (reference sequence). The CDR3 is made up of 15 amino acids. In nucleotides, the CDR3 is TGTGCCAGCAGCCTACTACAGGGGACGGGTTCCGAGCAGTACTTC. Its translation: CASSLLQGTGSEQYF.

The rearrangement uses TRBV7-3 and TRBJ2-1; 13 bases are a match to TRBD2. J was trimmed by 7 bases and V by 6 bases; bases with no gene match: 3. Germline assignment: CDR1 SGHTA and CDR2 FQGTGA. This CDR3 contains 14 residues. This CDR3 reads CASSRLAGGNEQFF. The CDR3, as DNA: TGTGCCAGCAGTCGACTAGCGGGAGGTAATGAGCAGTTCTTC.

Here the CDR3 reads CSVGVKNIQYF. In nucleotides, the CDR3 is TGCAGCGTTGGAGTCAAAAACATTCAGTACTTC. This sequence joins TRBV29-1 and TRBJ2-4; no definite D call. Trimming cost V 4 bases and J 3 bases, with 4 bases left between them. In germline, CDR1 is SQVTM, CDR2 ANQGSEA. This CDR3 is built from 11 residues.

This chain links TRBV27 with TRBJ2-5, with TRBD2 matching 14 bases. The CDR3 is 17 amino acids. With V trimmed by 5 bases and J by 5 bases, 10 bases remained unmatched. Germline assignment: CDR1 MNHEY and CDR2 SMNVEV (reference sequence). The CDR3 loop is CASSKRTSGRIAETQYF. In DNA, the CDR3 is TGTGCCAGCAGTAAACGGACTAGCGGGAGGATTGCTGAGACCCAGTACTTC.

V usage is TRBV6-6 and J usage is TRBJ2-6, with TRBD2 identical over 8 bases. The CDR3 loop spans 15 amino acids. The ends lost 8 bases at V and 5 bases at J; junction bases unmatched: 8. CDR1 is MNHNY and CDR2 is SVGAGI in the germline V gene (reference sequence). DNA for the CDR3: TGTGCCAGCCGAACCTCGGGGGGGCGGGCCAACGTCCTGACTTTC. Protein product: CASRTSGGRANVLTF.

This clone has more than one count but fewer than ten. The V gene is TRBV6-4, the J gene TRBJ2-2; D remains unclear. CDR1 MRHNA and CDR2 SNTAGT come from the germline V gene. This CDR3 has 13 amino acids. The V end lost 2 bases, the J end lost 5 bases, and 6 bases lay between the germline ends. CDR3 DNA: TGTGCCAGCAGTGACAGGAGAACCGGGGAGCTGTTTTTT. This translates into CASSDRRTGELFF.

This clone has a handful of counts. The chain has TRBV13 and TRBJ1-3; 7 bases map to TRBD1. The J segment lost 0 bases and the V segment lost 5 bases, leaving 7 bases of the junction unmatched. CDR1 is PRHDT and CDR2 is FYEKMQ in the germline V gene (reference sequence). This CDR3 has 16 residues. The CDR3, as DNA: TGTGCCAGCAGCCCGGCGGGGACAGTCTCTGGAAACACCATATATTTT. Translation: CASSPAGTVSGNTIYF.

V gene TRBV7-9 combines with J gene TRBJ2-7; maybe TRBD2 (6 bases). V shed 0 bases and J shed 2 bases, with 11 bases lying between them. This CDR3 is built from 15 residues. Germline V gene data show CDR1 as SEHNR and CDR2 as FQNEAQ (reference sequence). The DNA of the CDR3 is TGTGCCAGCAGCTTAGCAGGGACTGGAGCCTACGAGCAGTACTTC. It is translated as CASSLAGTGAYEQYF.

For the CDR3, the DNA is TGTGCCTGGAGACCCTACTACCCGAGGGACAGGGGGTACTACGAGCAGTACTTC. Translation: CAWRPYYPRDRGYYEQYF. The chain links TRBV30 to TRBJ2-7, with 11 bases lining up with TRBD1. With V trimmed by 3 bases and J by 3 bases, 16 bases remained unmatched. CDR1 is GTSNPN, CDR2 SVGIG, per germline (reference sequence). CDR3 length: 18 amino acids.

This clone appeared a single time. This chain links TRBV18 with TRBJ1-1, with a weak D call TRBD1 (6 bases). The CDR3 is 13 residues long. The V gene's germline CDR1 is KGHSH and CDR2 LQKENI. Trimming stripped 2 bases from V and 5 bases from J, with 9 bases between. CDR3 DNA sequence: TGTGCCAGCTCACCAGGCAGGGGTACTGAAGCTTTCTTT. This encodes CASSPGRGTEAFF.

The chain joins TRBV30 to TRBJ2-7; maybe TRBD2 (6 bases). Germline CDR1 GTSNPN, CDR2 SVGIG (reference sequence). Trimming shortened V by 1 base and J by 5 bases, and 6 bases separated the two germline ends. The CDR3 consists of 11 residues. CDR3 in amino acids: CAWSGGNEQYF. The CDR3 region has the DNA TGTGCCTGGAGTGGCGGGAACGAGCAGTACTTC.

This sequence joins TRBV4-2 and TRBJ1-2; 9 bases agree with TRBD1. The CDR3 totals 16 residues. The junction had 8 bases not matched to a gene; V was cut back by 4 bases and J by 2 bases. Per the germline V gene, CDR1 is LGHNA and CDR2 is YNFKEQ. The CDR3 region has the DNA TGTGCCAGCAGCCCCCATCCCGGGACAGGGAACTATGGCTACACCTTC. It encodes CASSPHPGTGNYGYTF.

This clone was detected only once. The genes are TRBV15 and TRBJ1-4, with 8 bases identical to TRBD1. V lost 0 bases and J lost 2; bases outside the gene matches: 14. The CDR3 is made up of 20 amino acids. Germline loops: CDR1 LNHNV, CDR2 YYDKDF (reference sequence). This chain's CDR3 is CATSRDQVLGQGVTNEKLFF. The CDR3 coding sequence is TGTGCCACCAGCAGAGATCAGGTCCTCGGACAGGGTGTTACTAATGAAAAACTGTTTTTT.

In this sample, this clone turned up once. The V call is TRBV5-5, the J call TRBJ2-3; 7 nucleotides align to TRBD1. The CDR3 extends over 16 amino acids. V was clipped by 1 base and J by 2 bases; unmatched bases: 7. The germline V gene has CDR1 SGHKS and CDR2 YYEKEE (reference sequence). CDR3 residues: CASSLNRDRHTDTQYF. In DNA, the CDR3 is TGTGCCAGCAGCTTGAACCGGGACAGACACACAGATACGCAGTATTTT. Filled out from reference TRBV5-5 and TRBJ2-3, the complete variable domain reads DAGVTQSPTHLIKTRGQQVTLRCSPISGHKSVSWYQQVLGQGPQFIFQYYEKEERGRGNFPDRFSARQFPNYSSELNVNALLLGDSALYLCASSLNRDRHTDTQYFGPGTRLTVL.

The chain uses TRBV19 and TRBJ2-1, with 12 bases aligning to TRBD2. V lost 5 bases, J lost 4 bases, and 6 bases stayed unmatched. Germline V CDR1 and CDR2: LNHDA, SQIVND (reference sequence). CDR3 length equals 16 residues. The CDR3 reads CASSSSGRAEYNEQFF. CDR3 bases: TGTGCCAGTAGTTCTAGCGGGAGGGCTGAATACAATGAGCAGTTCTTC.